This paragraph reports one T cell receptor (beta chain). Trimming shortened V by 1 base and J by 5 bases, and 13 bases separated the two germline ends. The V gene's germline CDR1 is SGHRS and CDR2 YFSETQ. The CDR3 spans 14 residues. Assay: immunoSEQ multiplex PCR; the TCRdb copy retains only in-frame clones and omits some. The table includes around 44,000 clones, approximately 87% detected once. This sample stems from a study of OX40 agonist ivuxolimab in advanced cancers. V gene TRBV5-1 combines with J gene TRBJ2-7, with D perhaps matching TRBD2 (6 bases). The sequences come from CD4+ or CD8+ T cells sorted from blood, collected in a trial of the OX40 agonist ivuxolimab. This sequence originates from an adult with an advanced solid tumor such as melanoma, head and neck, liver or kidney cancer. Written as DNA, the CDR3 is TGCGCCAGCAGCTTGCTCGGGAGTTGGGACGAGCAGTACTTC. It specifies CASSLLGSWDEQYF.